This TCR beta chain was captured in a study of shared clonotypes between healthy human individuals. Across the study: The plates for each donor numbered three CD4 naive, three CD4 memory, two CD8 naive and one CD8 memory. Findings of the study overall: Only blood underwent sampling, and tissue repertoires likely differ. Limited genetic and exposure-history diversity came from having few donors. Clonotype sharing among the donors was expected to vary with sequencing depth.

Profiling relied on immunoSEQ multiplex PCR, and the TCRdb table lists in-frame clones only, not all of them. The profile shows fewer than 3 million clones, 80% to 95% of them singletons. Turning to this clone: The target antigen is unknown. The junction departs from the called germline gene at one end, perhaps through a read error. This sample also contains other DNA sequences that code for the same CDR3.

Sequencing was carried out using naive CD4+ T cells from PBMCs. Subset given: CD45RA+ positively selected. The TCR comes from a man aged 18 to 30 in good health. Some clones in this sample may be carry-over from other donors' samples.

CDR3 amino acids: CSVEAGTGTYEQYF. The CDR3 DNA is TGCAGCGTGGAAGCCGGGACAGGGACCTACGAGCAGTACTTC. The chain couples TRBV29-1 to TRBJ2-7; 9 bases agree with TRBD1. This CDR3 spans 14 amino acids. Germline V gene sequence: CDR1 SQVTM, CDR2 ANQGSEA.